This passage covers 27 T cell receptor beta chains from one sample sequenced in a study of T cell repertoires in cytomegalovirus infection. Using its own MiXCR run on the reads, TCRdb lists one record per CDR3 protein. The profile shows tens of thousands of distinct CDR3 sequences, around 3.8% of them singletons. Material: PBMCs. These receptors all stem from a human donor in good health (CMV status not recorded). Some clones in this sample may be carry-over from other donors' samples.

Many counts were recorded for this clonotype. The chain joins TRBV12-3 or TRBV12-4 to TRBJ2-1; TRBD1 matches 8 bases. The V segment lost 3 bases and the J segment 6 bases; nucleotides outside the gene matches: 7. The CDR3 length is 15 residues. The CDR3: CASSFWTGSGNEQFF. The CDR3 region has the DNA TGTGCCAGCAGTTTTTGGACAGGGAGCGGCAATGAGCAGTTCTTC.

This clonotype was seen repeatedly, ten times or more. The rearrangement joins TRBV7-2 to TRBJ2-1; 9 positions agree with TRBD1. The CDR3 has 15 amino acids. The V segment lost 5 bases and the J segment 5 bases; nucleotides outside the gene matches: 7. The germline V gene has CDR1 SGHTA and CDR2 FQGNSA. The CDR3 sequence: CASSARDRANNEQFF. In nucleotides, the CDR3 is TGTGCCAGCAGCGCCCGGGACAGGGCAAACAATGAGCAGTTCTTC.

This clonotype has at least ten counts. The chain couples TRBV2 to TRBJ1-4; D remains unclear. The CDR3 is made up of 15 amino acids. V shed 2 bases and J shed 3 bases, with 10 bases lying between them. Germline V gene sequence: CDR1 SNHLY, CDR2 FYNNEI. Here the CDR3 DNA reads TGTGCCAGCAGTGAAAGGGAGGGCTCTAATGAAAAACTGTTTTTT. It yields the protein CASSEREGSNEKLFF. The whole variable domain, filled in from reference TRBV2 and TRBJ1-4, reads EPEVTQTPSHQVTQMGQEVILRCVPISNHLYFYWYRQILGQKVEFLVSFYNNEISEKSEIFDDQFSVERPDGSNFTLKIRSTKLEDSAMYFCASSEREGSNEKLFFGSGTQLSVL.

This clonotype was observed many times. V usage is TRBV28 and J usage is TRBJ1-2; D is ambiguous. Germline CDR1 reads MDHEN; CDR2 reads SYDVKM. V shed 8 bases and J shed 0 bases, with 4 bases lying between them. This CDR3 has 11 amino acids. The CDR3 DNA reads as TGTGCCAGCGGTGCTAACTATGGCTACACCTTC. Translating gives CASGANYGYTF.

This clonotype was seen repeatedly, ten times or more. The chain combines TRBV6-5 with TRBJ2-1; no firm D call. V was cut by 8 bases and J by 8 bases, with 10 bases left in between. CDR1 MNHEY and CDR2 SVGAGI come from the germline V gene. There are 11 residues in the CDR3. This CDR3 is CASSALHEQFF. The CDR3 DNA reads TGTGCCAGCTCGGCCCTGCATGAGCAGTTCTTC.

This clonotype was counted many times. This rearrangement joins TRBV7-2 to TRBJ2-1; 10 nucleotides agree with TRBD2. Trimming took 6 bases from V and 12 from J; bases not matched to a gene: 11. The CDR3 totals 14 residues. Looked up from germline, CDR1 is SGHTA and CDR2 is FQGNSA. The CDR3 nucleotides read TGTGCCAGCAGGTTGACTAGCGGGCTGTTTCGGCAGTTCTTC. Translated: CASRLTSGLFRQFF.

This clonotype was seen ten or more times. CDR3 protein: CASSLFGGSRGYTF. The CDR3 DNA reads TGTGCCAGCAGCTTATTCGGGGGGTCGAGAGGCTACACCTTC. The J gene is TRBJ1-2, the V gene TRBV7-3; D is possibly TRBD1 (5 bases). This CDR3 is built from 14 residues. CDR1 SGHTA and CDR2 FQGTGA come from the germline V gene. Between the trimmed V and J ends, which lost 2 bases and 8 bases, there was a span of 15 bases. The full variable domain, in which reference TRBV7-3 and TRBJ1-2 provide the parts outside the CDR3, is GAGVSQTPSNKVTEKGKYVELRCDPISGHTALYWYRQSLGQGPEFLIYFQGTGAADDSGLPNDRFFAVRPEGSVSTLKIQRTERGDSAVYLCASSLFGGSRGYTFGSGTRLTVV.

Ten or more counts support this clonotype. The V gene is TRBV7-6, the J gene TRBJ1-5, with a weak D call TRBD1 (5 bases). The CDR3 is 15 amino acids. The V end lost 2 bases, the J end lost 1 base, and 9 bases lay between the germline ends. In germline, CDR1 is SGHVS, CDR2 FNYEAQ. In DNA form, the CDR3 reads TGTGCCAGCAGCTTAACAGGCTTCAGCAATCAGCCCCAGCATTTT. This sequence encodes CASSLTGFSNQPQHF.

This clonotype was observed at least ten times. V usage is TRBV28 and J usage is TRBJ2-3; D call uncertain. The length of the CDR3 is 13 residues. Germline lookup yields CDR1 MDHEN and CDR2 SYDVKM. Trimming pared 7 bases from V and 4 bases from J, leaving 12 bases between. This CDR3 reads CASTILRADTQYF. The CDR3 coding sequence is TGTGCCAGCACCATCCTACGGGCAGATACGCAGTATTTT.

This clonotype was detected many times. The rearrangement uses TRBV7-6 and TRBJ1-2; no definite D call. Per germline, CDR1 SGHVS and CDR2 FNYEAQ. V was cut by 5 bases and J by 10 bases, with 11 bases left in between. The length of the CDR3 is 11 residues. CDR3 bases: TGTGCCAGCAGCCCCCAGCAGGTCTACACCTTC. Residues: CASSPQQVYTF.

This clonotype was recorded at least ten times. The chain has TRBV19 and TRBJ2-5, with a possible D match to TRBD2 (7 bases). The V gene lost 3 bases and the J gene lost 5 bases, with 13 bases spanning the gap. Per the germline V gene, CDR1 is LNHDA and CDR2 is SQIVND (reference sequence). The CDR3 has 14 residues. The CDR3: CASSIGGPGETQYF. The CDR3 bases are TGTGCCAGTAGTATCGGGGGGCCCGGGGAGACCCAGTACTTC.

This clonotype was picked up many times. The gene calls are TRBV5-1 and TRBJ2-3; no clear D gene. This CDR3 spans 15 amino acids. Germline V gene lookup returns CDR1 SGHRS and CDR2 YFSETQ. Trimming stripped 5 bases from V and 0 bases from J, with 13 bases between. As DNA, the CDR3 is TGCGCCAGCAGAAACGACGCGGCTAGCACAGATACGCAGTATTTT. Amino acid sequence: CASRNDAASTDTQYF.

This clonotype was seen ten or more times. The chain has TRBV12-3 or TRBV12-4 and TRBJ2-3, with no clear D. This CDR3 is built from 15 residues. Trimming shortened V by 3 bases and J by 0 bases, and 10 bases separated the two germline ends. The CDR3 region has the DNA TGTGCCAGCAGTTTTGGAGACGTAAGCACAGATACGCAGTATTTT. Translated, it gives CASSFGDVSTDTQYF.

In this sample, this clonotype turned up many times. The chain has TRBV7-2 and TRBJ1-1; no reliable D call. The CDR3 totals 13 residues. Trimming shortened V by 0 bases and J by 9 bases, and 11 bases separated the two germline ends. CDR1 and CDR2 (germline): SGHTA, FQGNSA. The CDR3 loop is CASSLAQSTKAFF. As DNA, the CDR3 is TGTGCCAGCAGCTTAGCGCAGAGTACCAAAGCTTTCTTT.

This clonotype was detected many times. The rearrangement links TRBV20-1 to TRBJ1-1, with 8 bases fitting TRBD1. The CDR3 totals 13 residues. J lost 1 base, V lost 6 bases, and 4 bases had no gene match. From germline, CDR1 is DFQATT and CDR2 SNEGSKA (reference sequence). The CDR3 coding sequence is TGCAGTGCAGCCGGGACAGGGAACACTGAAGCTTTCTTT. It codes for CSAAGTGNTEAFF.

This clonotype was found many times. The V gene is TRBV7-3, the J gene TRBJ2-2; 10 bases match TRBD2. Germline values: CDR1 SGHTA, CDR2 FQGTGA. The CDR3 spans 17 residues. The J segment lost 7 bases and the V segment lost 0 bases, leaving 8 bases of the junction unmatched. The CDR3 nucleotides are TGTGCCAGCAGCTTAACTCTAGCGGGGGCCTACGGCGGGGAGCTGTTTTTT. This translates into CASSLTLAGAYGGELFF.

This clonotype appeared many times. The chain uses TRBV7-2 and TRBJ2-7; D might be TRBD2 (5 bases). The CDR3 has 13 amino acids. V lost 2 bases and J 6 bases, leaving 11 bases between the germline ends. From germline, CDR1 is SGHTA and CDR2 FQGNSA. The CDR3 sequence is CASSLLGRGEQYF. The CDR3 DNA follows: TGTGCCAGCAGCTTACTGGGCCGGGGCGAGCAGTACTTC.

At least ten counts were recorded for this clonotype. The chain has TRBV7-4 and TRBJ2-6; no firm D call. CDR3 length: 13 amino acids. Trimming stripped 5 bases from V and 8 bases from J, with 10 bases between. Per the germline V gene, CDR1 is SGHVT and CDR2 is SQSDAQ. In DNA form, the CDR3 reads TGTGCCAGCAGCCTGTCAGGTACCAACGTCCTGACTTTC. It yields the protein CASSLSGTNVLTF.

There are many counts of this clonotype. The genes are TRBV7-6 and TRBJ2-5; either TRBD1 or TRBD2 may supply D (5 bases each). Germline CDR1 and CDR2: SGHVS and FNYEAQ. Trimming removed 5 bases at V and 6 bases at J, with 25 bases between. CDR3 length: 17 residues. In nucleotides, the CDR3 is TGTGCCAGCAGCCCCCTGTTGAGGGAATGGGGCAATAAGACCCAGTACTTC. Amino acid sequence: CASSPLLREWGNKTQYF.

This clonotype was recorded at least ten times. V is TRBV7-6 and J is TRBJ2-7; 7 nucleotides agree with TRBD2. V was pared by 5 bases and J by 10 bases, with 8 bases of the junction left unmatched. CDR3 length: 12 residues. Per germline, CDR1 SGHVS and CDR2 FNYEAQ. The CDR3 is CASSLGGISQYF. The CDR3 coding sequence is TGTGCCAGCAGCCTCGGGGGGATATCCCAGTACTTC. The whole variable domain, filled in from reference TRBV7-6 and TRBJ2-7, reads GAGVSQSPRYKVTKRGQDVALRCDPISGHVSLYWYRQALGQGPEFLTYFNYEAQQDKSGLPNDRFSAERPEGSISTLTIQRTEQRDSAMYRCASSLGGISQYFGPGTRLTVT.

This clonotype was seen repeatedly, ten times or more. The chain has TRBV7-8 and TRBJ2-2; D gene unclear. There are 14 residues in the CDR3. Trimming removed 7 bases from V and 2 bases from J, with 11 bases in between. CDR1 and CDR2 (germline): SGHVS, FQNEAQ. Here the CDR3 reads CASKPATNTGELFF. The CDR3 region has the DNA TGTGCCAGCAAACCAGCGACCAACACCGGGGAGCTGTTTTTT. The full variable domain, rest sourced from reference TRBV7-8 and TRBJ2-2, is GAGVSQSPRYKVAKRGQDVALRCDPISGHVSLFWYQQALGQGPEFLTYFQNEAQLDKSGLPSDRFFAERPEGSVSTLKIQRTQQEDSAVYLCASKPATNTGELFFGEGSRLTVL.

In this sample, this clonotype turned up many times. The chain carries TRBV7-2 and TRBJ2-5; unclear D gene. CDR3 length: 14 amino acids. Trimming took off 5 bases at V and 7 bases at J, with 17 bases between the two ends. In germline, CDR1 is SGHTA, CDR2 FQGNSA. CDR3 region: CASSRRQLWGTQYF. The CDR3 DNA reads TGTGCCAGCAGCCGTCGGCAACTTTGGGGGACCCAGTACTTC.

This clonotype has at least ten counts. The V and J genes are TRBV6-6 and TRBJ1-1; no firm D call. With 4 bases removed from V and 7 bases from J, the gap between germline ends came to 7 bases. The germline gives CDR1 MNHNY, CDR2 SVGAGI (reference sequence). The CDR3 extends over 11 amino acids. The CDR3 region has the DNA TGTGCCAGCAGTTTAAGGAGTGAAGCTTTCTTT. This encodes CASSLRSEAFF.

This clonotype was recorded many times. The gene calls are TRBV5-1 and TRBJ2-1; perhaps TRBD1 as D (6 bases). The length of the CDR3 is 13 residues. CDR1 is SGHRS, CDR2 YFSETQ, per germline. The V end lost 5 bases, the J end lost 4 bases, and 10 bases lay between the germline ends. In DNA form, the CDR3 reads TGCGCCAGCAGGTTGACAGGATACAATGAGCAGTTCTTC. Protein: CASRLTGYNEQFF. Full variable domain (missing parts from reference TRBV5-1 and TRBJ2-1): KAGVTQTPRYLIKTRGQQVTLSCSPISGHRSVSWYQQTPGQGLQFLFEYFSETQRNKGNFPGRFSGRQFSNSRSEMNVSTLELGDSALYLCASRLTGYNEQFFGPGTRLTVL.

In its sample, this clonotype was seen many times. This chain connects TRBV5-5 to TRBJ2-7, with 10 positions matching TRBD1. V was clipped by 4 bases and J by 2 bases; unmatched bases: 6. CDR1 is SGHKS and CDR2 is YYEKEE in the germline V gene (reference sequence). The CDR3 is made up of 15 amino acids. The CDR3 DNA reads as TGTGCCAGCAGCCTCTATGGGACAGGGGCCTACGAGCAGTACTTC. Protein: CASSLYGTGAYEQYF.

This clonotype came up many times. This chain uses TRBV10-3 with TRBJ2-5; 7 nucleotides align to TRBD2. This CDR3 has 12 amino acids. Trimming at V came to 8 bases and at J to 4 bases, leaving 4 bases not matched to a gene. Germline V CDR1 and CDR2: ENHRY, SYGVKD. The DNA of the CDR3 is TGTGCCATCGGACTAGTGCCAGAGACCCAGTACTTC. Amino acid sequence: CAIGLVPETQYF.

Ten or more counts support this clonotype. The J gene is TRBJ2-7, the V gene TRBV7-2; 7 positions agree with TRBD2. The germline V gene has CDR1 SGHTA and CDR2 FQGNSA. The CDR3 covers 15 residues. Trimming took 0 bases from V and 2 from J; bases not matched to a gene: 4. CDR3 in DNA: TGTGCCAGCAGCTTAGCGGGGGGAGGGGCCTACGAGCAGTACTTC. Protein sequence: CASSLAGGGAYEQYF. The full variable domain, rest sourced from reference TRBV7-2 and TRBJ2-7, is GAGVSQSPSNKVTEKGKDVELRCDPISGHTALYWYRQSLGQGLEFLIYFQGNSAPDKSGLPSDRFSAERTGGSVSTLTIQRTQQEDSAVYLCASSLAGGGAYEQYFGPGTRLTVT.